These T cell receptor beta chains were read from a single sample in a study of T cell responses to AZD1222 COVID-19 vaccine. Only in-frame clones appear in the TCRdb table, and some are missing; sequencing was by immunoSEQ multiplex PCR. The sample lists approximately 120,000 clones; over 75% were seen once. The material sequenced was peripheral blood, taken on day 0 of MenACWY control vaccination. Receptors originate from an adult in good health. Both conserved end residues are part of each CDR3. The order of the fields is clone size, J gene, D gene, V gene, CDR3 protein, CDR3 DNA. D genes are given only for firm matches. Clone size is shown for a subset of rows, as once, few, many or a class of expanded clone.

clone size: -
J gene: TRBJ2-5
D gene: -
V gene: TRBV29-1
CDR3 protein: CSVALSGETQYF
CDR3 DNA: TGCAGCGTTGCCCTCTCGGGGGAGACCCAGTACTTC

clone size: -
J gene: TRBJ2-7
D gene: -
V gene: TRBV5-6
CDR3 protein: CASRIGTYEQYF
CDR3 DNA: TGTGCCAGCAGAATCGGGACCTACGAGCAGTACTTC

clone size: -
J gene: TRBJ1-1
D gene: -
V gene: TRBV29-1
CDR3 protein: CSVEGPIDGNTEAFF
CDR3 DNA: TGCAGCGTTGAAGGGCCCATCGATGGGAACACTGAAGCTTTCTTT

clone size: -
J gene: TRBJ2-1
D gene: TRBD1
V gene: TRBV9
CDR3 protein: CASSPSWVYGQGDSEQFF
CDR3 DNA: TGTGCCAGCAGCCCCAGCTGGGTGTATGGGCAGGGGGATTCCGAGCAGTTCTTC

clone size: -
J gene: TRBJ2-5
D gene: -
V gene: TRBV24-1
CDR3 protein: CATSRTASETQYF
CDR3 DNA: TGTGCCACCAGCCGGACGGCATCTGAGACCCAGTACTTC

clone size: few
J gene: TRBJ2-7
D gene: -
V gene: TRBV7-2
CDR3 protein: CASSPRRSSYEQYF
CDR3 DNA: TGTGCCAGCAGCCCCCGTAGGAGTTCCTACGAGCAGTACTTC

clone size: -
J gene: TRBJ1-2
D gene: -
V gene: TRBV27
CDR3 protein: CASSPGRLANYGYTF
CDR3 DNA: TGTGCCAGCAGCCCGGGTCGGTTAGCTAACTATGGCTACACCTTC

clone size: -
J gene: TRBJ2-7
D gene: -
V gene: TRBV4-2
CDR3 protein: CASSRNSGGGEQYF
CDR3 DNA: TGTGCCAGCAGCCGAAACTCCGGGGGCGGAGAGCAGTACTTC

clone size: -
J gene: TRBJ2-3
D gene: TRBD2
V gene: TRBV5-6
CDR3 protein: CASSFQLAGGGTDTQYF
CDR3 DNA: TGTGCCAGCAGCTTCCAACTAGCGGGAGGAGGCACAGATACGCAGTATTTT

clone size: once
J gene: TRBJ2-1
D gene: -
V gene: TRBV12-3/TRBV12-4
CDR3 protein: CASSPDIREQFF
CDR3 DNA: TGTGCCAGCAGTCCGGACATTCGTGAGCAGTTCTTC

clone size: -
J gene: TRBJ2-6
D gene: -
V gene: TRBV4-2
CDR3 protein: CASSQGAFSGANVLTF
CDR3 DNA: TGTGCCAGCAGCCAGGGGGCTTTCTCTGGGGCCAACGTCCTGACTTTC

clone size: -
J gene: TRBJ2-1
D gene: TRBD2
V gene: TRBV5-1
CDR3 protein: CASSLREGLEGEQFF
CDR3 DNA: TGCGCCAGCAGCTTGCGGGAGGGCCTTGAGGGTGAGCAGTTCTTC

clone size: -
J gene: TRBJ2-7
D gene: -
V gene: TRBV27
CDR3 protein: CASGYRAAYEQYF
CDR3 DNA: TGTGCCAGCGGTTACAGGGCGGCCTACGAGCAGTACTTC

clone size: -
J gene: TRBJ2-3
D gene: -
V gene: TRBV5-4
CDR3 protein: CASSLASGGSTDTQYF
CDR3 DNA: TGTGCCAGCAGCTTGGCGAGCGGAGGTAGCACAGATACGCAGTATTTT

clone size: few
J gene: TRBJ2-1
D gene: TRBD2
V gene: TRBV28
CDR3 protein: CASSLSLADKGNEQFF
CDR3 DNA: TGTGCCAGCAGTCTATCACTAGCGGATAAGGGGAATGAGCAGTTCTTC

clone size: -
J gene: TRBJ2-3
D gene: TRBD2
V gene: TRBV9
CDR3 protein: CASSAARSGMADTQYF
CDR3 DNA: TGTGCCAGCAGCGCCGCCCGGAGCGGGATGGCAGATACGCAGTATTTT

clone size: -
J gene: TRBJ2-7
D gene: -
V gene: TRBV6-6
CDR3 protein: CASSYQPYEQYF
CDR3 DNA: TGTGCCAGCAGTTACCAACCCTACGAGCAGTACTTC

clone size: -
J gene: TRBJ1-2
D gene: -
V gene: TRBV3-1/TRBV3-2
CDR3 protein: CASSQDYGGRGYTF
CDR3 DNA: TGTGCCAGCAGCCAAGATTATGGGGGGCGAGGCTACACCTTC

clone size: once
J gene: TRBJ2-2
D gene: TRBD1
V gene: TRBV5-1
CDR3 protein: CASSIQTGRRTGELFF
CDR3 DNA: TGCGCCAGCAGCATCCAGACAGGGCGGAGGACCGGGGAGCTGTTTTTT

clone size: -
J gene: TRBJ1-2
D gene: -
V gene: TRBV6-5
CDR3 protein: CASRTPGRGYGYTF
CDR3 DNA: TGTGCCAGCCGTACCCCAGGTCGGGGCTATGGCTACACCTTC

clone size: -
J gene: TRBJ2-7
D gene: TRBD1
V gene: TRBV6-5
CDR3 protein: CASSPQGTYEQYF
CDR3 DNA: TGTGCCAGCAGCCCACAGGGGACCTACGAGCAGTACTTC

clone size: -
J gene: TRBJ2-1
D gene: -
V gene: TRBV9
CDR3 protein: CASSPDSHNEQFF
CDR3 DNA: TGTGCCAGCAGCCCCGACAGCCACAATGAGCAGTTCTTC

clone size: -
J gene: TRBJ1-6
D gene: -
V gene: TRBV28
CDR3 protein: CASSFEGVNSPLHF
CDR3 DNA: TGTGCCAGCAGTTTTGAGGGGGTGAATTCACCCCTCCACTTT

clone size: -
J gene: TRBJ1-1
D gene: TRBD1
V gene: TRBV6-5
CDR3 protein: CASSPGQGITEAFF
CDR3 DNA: TGTGCCAGCTCACCCGGACAGGGTATCACTGAAGCTTTCTTT

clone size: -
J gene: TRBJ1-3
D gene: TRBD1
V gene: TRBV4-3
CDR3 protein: CASSQAPGQGGNTIYF
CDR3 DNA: TGCGCCAGCAGCCAAGCACCGGGACAGGGGGGAAACACCATATATTTT

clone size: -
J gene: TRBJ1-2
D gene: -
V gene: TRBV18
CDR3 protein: CASSPWDRDTLLLSRGYTF
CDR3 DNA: TGTGCCAGCTCACCATGGGACCGGGACACCCTTTTACTCTCTCGTGGCTACACCTTC

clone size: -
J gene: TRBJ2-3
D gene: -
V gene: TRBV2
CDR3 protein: CASQAGSDTDTQYF
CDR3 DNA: TGTGCCAGCCAGGCCGGGAGTGACACAGATACGCAGTATTTT

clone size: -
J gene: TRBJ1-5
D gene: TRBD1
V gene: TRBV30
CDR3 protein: CAWNPGQGSQPQHF
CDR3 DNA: TGTGCCTGGAACCCGGGACAGGGGTCTCAGCCCCAGCATTTT

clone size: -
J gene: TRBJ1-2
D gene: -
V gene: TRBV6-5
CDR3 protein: CASSPRTDAVDYTF
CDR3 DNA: TGTGCCAGCAGCCCCCGGACTGACGCGGTAGACTACACCTTC

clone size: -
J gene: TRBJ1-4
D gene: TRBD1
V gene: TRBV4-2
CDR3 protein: CASSQPLTGPNEKLFF
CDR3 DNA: TGTGCCAGCAGCCAGCCCCTGACAGGGCCTAATGAAAAACTGTTTTTT

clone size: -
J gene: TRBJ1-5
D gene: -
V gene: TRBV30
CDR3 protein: CAWSAGDQPQHF
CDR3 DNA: TGTGCCTGGAGTGCTGGAGATCAGCCCCAGCATTTT

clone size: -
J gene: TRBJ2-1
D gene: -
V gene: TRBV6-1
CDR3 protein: CASSDLAGRSYNEQFF
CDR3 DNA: TGTGCCAGCAGTGATTTGGCGGGACGTTCCTACAATGAGCAGTTCTTC

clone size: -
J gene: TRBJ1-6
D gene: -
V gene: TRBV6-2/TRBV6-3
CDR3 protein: CASSPSFEGLISPLHF
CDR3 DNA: TGTGCCAGCAGCCCTTCGTTTGAGGGGTTAATCTCACCCCTCCACTTT

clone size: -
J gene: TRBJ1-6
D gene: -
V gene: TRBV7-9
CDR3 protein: CASSSRQSSYNSPLHF
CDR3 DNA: TGTGCCAGCAGCTCGAGACAGAGCTCCTATAATTCACCCCTCCACTTT

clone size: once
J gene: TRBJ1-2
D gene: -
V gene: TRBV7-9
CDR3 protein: CASSLLPGANYGYTF
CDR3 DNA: TGTGCCAGCAGCTTATTGCCGGGAGCTAACTATGGCTACACCTTC

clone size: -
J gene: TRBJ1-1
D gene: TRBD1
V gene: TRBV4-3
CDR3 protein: CASSAGTPGGTEAFF
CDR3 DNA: TGCGCCAGCAGCGCGGGCACGCCAGGGGGGACTGAAGCTTTCTTT

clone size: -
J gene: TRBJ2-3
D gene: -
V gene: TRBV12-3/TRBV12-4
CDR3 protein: CASSLVPDTQYF
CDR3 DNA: TGTGCCAGCAGTTTAGTCCCAGATACGCAGTATTTT

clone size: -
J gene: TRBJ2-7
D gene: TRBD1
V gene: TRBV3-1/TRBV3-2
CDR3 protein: CASSLQGAPTEQYF
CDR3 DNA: TGTGCCAGCAGCCTACAGGGGGCGCCGACGGAGCAGTACTTC

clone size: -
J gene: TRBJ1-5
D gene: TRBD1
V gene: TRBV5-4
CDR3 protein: CARAQGAGGNQPQHF
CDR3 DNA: TGTGCCAGAGCACAGGGGGCGGGTGGCAATCAGCCCCAGCATTTT

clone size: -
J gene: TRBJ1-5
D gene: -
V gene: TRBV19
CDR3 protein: CASNPVGKFNQPQHF
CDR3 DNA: TGTGCCAGTAACCCGGTGGGGAAGTTCAATCAGCCCCAGCATTTT

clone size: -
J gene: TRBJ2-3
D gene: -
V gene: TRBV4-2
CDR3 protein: CASSQDPDTDTQYF
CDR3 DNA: TGTGCCAGCAGCCAAGACCCCGACACAGATACGCAGTATTTT

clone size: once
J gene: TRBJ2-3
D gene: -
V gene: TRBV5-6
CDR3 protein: CASSLEGAGWTDTQYF
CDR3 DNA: TGTGCCAGCAGCTTGGAGGGCGCCGGGTGGACAGATACGCAGTATTTT

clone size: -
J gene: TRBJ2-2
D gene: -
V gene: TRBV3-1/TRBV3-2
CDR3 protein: CASSQYETSLFTGELFF
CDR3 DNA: TGTGCCAGCAGCCAATACGAGACATCACTTTTCACCGGGGAGCTGTTTTTT

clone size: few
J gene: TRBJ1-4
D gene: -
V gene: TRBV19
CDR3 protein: CASSRQLNEKLFF
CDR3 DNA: TGTGCCAGTAGTCGGCAATTGAATGAAAAACTGTTTTTT

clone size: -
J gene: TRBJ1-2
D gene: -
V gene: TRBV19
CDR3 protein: CASSRTVLYGYTF
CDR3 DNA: TGTGCCAGTAGTAGGACAGTACTCTATGGCTACACCTTC

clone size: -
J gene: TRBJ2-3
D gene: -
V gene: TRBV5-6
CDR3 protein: CASSFEGGGTDTQYF
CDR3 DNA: TGTGCCAGCAGCTTCGAGGGAGGCGGCACAGATACGCAGTATTTT

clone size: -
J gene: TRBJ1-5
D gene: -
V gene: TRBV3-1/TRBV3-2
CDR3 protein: CASSGGTGANQPQHF
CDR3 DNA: TGTGCCAGCAGCGGAGGGACGGGGGCGAATCAGCCCCAGCATTTT

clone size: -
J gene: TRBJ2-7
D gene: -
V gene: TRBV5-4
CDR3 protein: CASSLLGTYEQYF
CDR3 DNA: TGTGCCAGCAGCTTGTTGGGGACCTACGAGCAGTACTTC

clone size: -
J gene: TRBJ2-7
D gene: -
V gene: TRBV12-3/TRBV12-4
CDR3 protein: CASSLSGASEQYF
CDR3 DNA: TGTGCCAGCAGTTTATCGGGGGCATCCGAGCAGTACTTC

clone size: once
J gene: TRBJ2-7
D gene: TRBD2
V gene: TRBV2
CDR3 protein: CASSVAREGVEQYF
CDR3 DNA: TGTGCCAGCAGTGTCGCGCGGGAGGGGGTAGAGCAGTACTTC

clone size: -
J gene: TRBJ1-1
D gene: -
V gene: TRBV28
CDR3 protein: CRSGQIMNTEAFF
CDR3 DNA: TGTCGTTCGGGACAAATAATGAACACTGAAGCTTTCTTT

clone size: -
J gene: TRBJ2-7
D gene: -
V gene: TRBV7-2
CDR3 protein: CASSLQRDYEQYF
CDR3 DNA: TGTGCCAGCAGCTTACAGAGAGACTACGAGCAGTACTTC

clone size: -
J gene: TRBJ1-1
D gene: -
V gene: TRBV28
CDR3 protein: CASTPPARRTEAFF
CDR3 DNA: TGTGCCAGCACCCCACCTGCAAGGCGGACTGAAGCTTTCTTT